One sample yielded the 4 T cell receptor beta chains listed below, sequenced in a study of T cells in Graves' hyperthyroidism and ophthalmopathy. TCR beta CDR3 sequences were amplified from RNA transcripts. Using the HTBI primer set, a first-round RT-PCR was run on the TCR CDR3. Using its own MiXCR run on the multiplex PCR reads, TCRdb lists one record per CDR3 protein. The table shows approximately 400,000 distinct CDR3 sequences, with 13% to 15% occurring only once. The sequenced sample was blood. The receptors derive from a woman aged 30 to 39 with Graves' ophthalmopathy.

This rearrangement joins TRBV18 to TRBJ2-3; TRBD2 agrees at 10 bases. This CDR3 has 13 amino acids. Looked up from germline, CDR1 is KGHSH and CDR2 is LQKENI. V trimming: 0 bases; J trimming: 14 bases; junction bases outside the gene matches: 5. CDR3 protein: CASSPPSSGGRYF. The CDR3 DNA sequence: TGTGCCAGCTCACCACCGTCTAGCGGGGGACGGTATTTT.

The chain uses TRBV11-1 and TRBJ2-7; TRBD2 might be the D (5 bases). CDR1 SGHAT and CDR2 FQDESV come from the germline V gene (reference sequence). V shed 5 bases and J shed 6 bases, with 14 bases lying between them. This CDR3 spans 13 amino acids. The CDR3 DNA reads as TGTGCCAGCAGCCCGAATAGGGAGCTCGAGCAGTACTTC. Its translation is CASSPNRELEQYF.

This clonotype showed up many times. V usage is TRBV20-1 and J usage is TRBJ2-1; TRBD2 matches at 11 bases. With 3 bases clipped from V and 0 bases from J, the junction kept 4 bases outside the gene matches. Germline CDR1 and CDR2: DFQATT and SNEGSKA (reference sequence). The CDR3 has 16 residues. CDR3 sequence: CSASSGGAGSYNEQFF. CDR3 nucleotides: TGCAGTGCTAGTAGCGGGGGGGCCGGCTCCTACAATGAGCAGTTCTTC.

Of note for this clonotype: Just one base apart from a much larger clone, this may be a read error. The V call is TRBV30, the J call TRBJ1-5, with a tentative D call TRBD1 (6 bases). This CDR3 contains 15 residues. Germline assignment: CDR1 GTSNPN and CDR2 SVGIG (reference sequence). CDR3 DNA sequence: TGTGCCTGGAGCGGGGGAGAGGGGGTCAATCAGCCCCGGCATTTT. Residues: CAWSGGEGVNQPRHF.